This passage covers 25 T cell receptor beta chains from one sample sequenced in a study of CD8+ T cells in alopecia areata. CD4, CD8alpha, NKG2D, NKG2ACE and other markers were used to sort pooled cutaneous lymph node cells. Sequencing templates came from extracted RNA that was reverse transcribed into cDNA. Assay used: immunoSEQ multiplex PCR; TCRdb lists only in-frame clones, some missing. Singletons are absent from the sample, which has 2,200 or so clones. Sequenced material: CD8+ T cells sorted from a lymph node. Source of these receptors: a C3H/HeJ mouse with alopecia areata. Mouse strain MHC haplotype: H2-k.

In this sample, this clone turned up many times. Gene names and germline refer to mouse. The read finishes 4 residues shy of the CDR3 end, and the germline J gene is used to complete it. The V and J genes are TRBV5 and TRBJ2-4; D possibly corresponds to TRBD2 (5 bases). Germline V CDR1 and CDR2: LGHNA, YNLKQL (reference sequence). Trimming took off 0 bases at V and 0 bases at J, with 7 bases between the two ends. This CDR3 is built from 15 residues. The sequenced part of the CDR3 DNA is TGTGCCAGCAGCCAAGACTGGACTAGTCAAAAC. It specifies CASSQDWTSQN. The full CDR3 sequence reads CASSQDWTSQNTLYF.

Notes on this clone: Mouse germline and gene names are used. Read sequence stops 4 residues before the CDR3 end, and the germline J gene provides the missing end. The chain combines TRBV13-1 with TRBJ1-1, with a tentative D call TRBD1 (6 bases). The germline V gene has CDR1 NSHNY and CDR2 SYGAGN. The CDR3 covers 12 residues. The CDR3 sequence: CASGGARTEVFF. CDR3 bases read: TGTGCCAGCGGGGGGGCGCGAACA.

This clone turned up a few times. Mouse germline and gene names are used. Sequencing ends 4 residues short of the CDR3 end; the germline J gene provides the rest. The genes are TRBV19 and TRBJ2-4; the D gene is possibly TRBD1 (6 bases). The V end was cut by 2 bases, the J end by 0 bases, with 13 bases between. The CDR3 runs to 16 residues. CDR1 is FNHDT and CDR2 is SITEND in the germline V gene (reference sequence). The CDR3 loop is CASSMPQGVSQNTLYF. The DNA read from the CDR3 is TGTGCCAGCAGTATGCCACAGGGAGTTAGTCAAAAC.

This clone has a count of ten or more. The gene names here belong to mouse. Read data end 3 residues before the CDR3 end; the end is taken from the germline J gene. This chain connects TRBV13-2 to TRBJ1-6; the match to TRBD1 covers 10 bases. TRBJ1-6 is an ORF, with its function uncertain. CDR3 length: 16 amino acids. V gave up 1 base and J gave up 3 bases; unmatched junction bases: 1. Germline V lookup: CDR1 NNHNN, CDR2 SYGAGS (reference sequence). The CDR3 sequence is CASGDRTGGYNSPLYF. CDR3 DNA, as far as it was read: TGTGCCAGCGGTGATCGGACAGGGGGCTATAATTCGCCC.

This clone showed up many times. Gene labels here are mouse ones. CDR3 bases read: TGTGCCAGCAGCCAAGAGGGGGACAATGCAAACACA. The encoded protein is CASSQEGDNANT. In full, the CDR3 is CASSQEGDNANTEVFF. The V and J genes are TRBV5 and TRBJ1-1; TRBD1 is a possible D gene (6 bases). The read terminates 4 residues ahead of where the CDR3 ends, so the germline J gene completes it. The CDR3 is 16 residues long. V lost 0 bases, J lost 0 bases, and 11 bases lay in between. Germline lookup yields CDR1 LGHNA and CDR2 YNLKQL (reference sequence).

Remarks on this clone: The listed genes are named as in mouse. Coverage ceases 4 residues before the CDR3 finishes, and the germline J gene fills in the end. The chain couples TRBV31 to TRBJ2-1; the match to TRBD2 covers 12 bases. The CDR3 runs 15 residues. CDR1 is GKSSPN and CDR2 is SITVG in the germline V gene. The covered CDR3 bases are TGTGCCTGGAGTAGGGGACTGGGGGGAGAGGCT. It codes for CAWSRGLGGEA. The complete CDR3 protein is CAWSRGLGGEAEQFF.

This clone has only a few counts. Mouse names are used for the genes. The read terminates 4 residues ahead of where the CDR3 ends, so the germline J gene completes it. The chain couples TRBV13-2 to TRBJ2-4; weak D call: TRBD1 (6 bases). Germline V gene lookup returns CDR1 NNHNN and CDR2 SYGAGS (reference sequence). Trimming shortened V by 5 bases and J by 0 bases, and 10 bases separated the two germline ends. The CDR3 sequence is 14 residues long. CDR3 amino acids: CASGGQNSQNTLYF. CDR3 bases read: TGTGCCAGCGGCGGACAGAATAGTCAAAAC.

This clone was counted at least ten times. Gene names follow the mouse nomenclature. The sequenced CDR3 bases are TGTGCCAGCAGCCCCTCGGGACTGGGGGGATTGATCACCGGG. Translating gives CASSPSGLGGLITG. The whole CDR3 region reads CASSPSGLGGLITGQLYF. The chain carries TRBV5 and TRBJ2-2, with 12 bases aligning to TRBD2. Read data end 4 residues before the CDR3 end; the end is taken from the germline J gene. The CDR3 sequence is 18 residues long. The junction had 10 bases not matched to a gene; V was cut back by 4 bases and J by 4 bases. The V gene's germline CDR1 is LGHNA and CDR2 YNLKQL (reference sequence).

This clone was observed a handful of times. At one end, the junction sequence differs from germline, possibly due to a read error. Each gene name is a mouse one. The sequenced fragment ends 4 residues before the CDR3 boundary, so the rest is inferred from the germline J gene. The chain has TRBV29 and TRBJ2-3; D may be TRBD1 (5 bases). The CDR3 extends over 17 amino acids. From germline, CDR1 is MSHET and CDR2 SYDVDS. The CDR3 protein is CASSVPPRAASAETLYF. The DNA read from the CDR3 is TGTGCCAGCAGTGTCCCCCCCAGGGCGGCTAGTGCAGAA.

Regarding this clone: Gene names and germline refer to mouse. With the read ending 4 residues before the CDR3 end, the germline J gene is used to fill in that end. The chain carries TRBV13-1 and TRBJ2-7, with 9 positions matching TRBD2. Looked up from germline, CDR1 is NSHNY and CDR2 is SYGAGN. The CDR3 has 14 residues. This CDR3 reads CASSDGLGGYEQYF. The sequenced part of the CDR3 DNA is TGTGCCAGCAGTGACGGTCTGGGGGGGTAT.

A note on this clone: Mouse gene names apply. The read finishes 4 residues shy of the CDR3 end, and the germline J gene is used to complete it. The V gene is TRBV5, the J gene TRBJ2-7, with D unresolved. This CDR3 has 12 residues. Looked up from germline, CDR1 is LGHNA and CDR2 is YNLKQL (reference sequence). Trimming shortened V by 2 bases and J by 0 bases, and 2 bases separated the two germline ends. Partial CDR3 DNA: TGTGCCAGCAGCCAAAGCTCCTAT. Translated: CASSQSSY. The CDR3 in its entirety is CASSQSSYEQYF.

This clone has at least ten counts. The genes and germline here are from mouse. The CDR3 is cut off 4 residues early in the read; its end comes from the germline J gene. The chain uses TRBV1 and TRBJ2-4; 10 bases are a match to TRBD2. V lost 5 bases and J lost 0; bases outside the gene matches: 2. The CDR3 sequence is 15 residues long. The V gene's germline CDR1 is NSQYPW and CDR2 LRSPGD (reference sequence). CDR3 sequence reads: CTCSPGGASQNTLYF. Partial CDR3 DNA: TGCACCTGCAGTCCTGGGGGGGCGAGTCAAAAC.

This clone was found many times. Gene names and germline match the mouse. The read comes to an end 4 residues before the CDR3 does, leaving the germline J gene to fill in the end. The V and J genes are TRBV14 and TRBJ1-1, with 10 bases fitting TRBD1. In germline, CDR1 is SGHDT, CDR2 FRDEAV. This CDR3 is built from 15 residues. Germline trimming cut 5 bases from V and 1 base from J; bases unmatched to any gene: 5. This CDR3 is CASSPDRGRNTEVFF. The part of the CDR3 DNA that was read is TGTGCCAGCAGCCCCGACAGGGGGCGAAACACA.

This clone was found a few times. Gene names and germline match the mouse. Read sequence stops 4 residues before the CDR3 end, and the germline J gene provides the missing end. The V gene is TRBV19, the J gene TRBJ2-2, with a tentative D call TRBD2 (6 bases). The CDR3 contains 14 residues. Germline CDR1 FNHDT, CDR2 SITEND (reference sequence). Trimming pared 2 bases from V and 2 bases from J, leaving 7 bases between. The CDR3 loop is CASSILGNTGQLYF. Partial CDR3 DNA: TGTGCCAGCAGTATCCTGGGGAACACCGGG.

Worth noting for this clone: Germline and genes: mouse. Read data end 4 residues before the CDR3 end; the end is taken from the germline J gene. This chain connects TRBV13-2 to TRBJ2-7, with 9 nucleotides matching TRBD2. V lost 3 bases, J lost 0 bases, and 4 bases stayed unmatched. The germline CDR1 and CDR2 sequences are NNHNN and SYGAGS (reference sequence). The CDR3 extends over 15 amino acids. The CDR3 reads CASGGDWGSSYEQYF. The DNA read from the CDR3 is TGTGCCAGCGGTGGTGACTGGGGGAGCTCCTAT.

Points on this clone: Mouse gene names and germline throughout. The missing CDR3 end, 4 residues past where the read stops, is filled in from the germline J gene. The chain joins TRBV13-3 to TRBJ2-1; 7 nucleotides align to TRBD1. Germline trimming cut 3 bases from V and 3 bases from J; bases unmatched to any gene: 0. The CDR3 is 13 amino acids. The V gene's germline CDR1 is NNHDY and CDR2 SYVADS. The CDR3 DNA, read in part, is TGTGCCAGCAGTGCAGGGGGCTATGCT. Its protein product is CASSAGGYA. The full-length CDR3 reads as CASSAGGYAEQFF.

This clone is categorized as medium-sized. Gene names follow the mouse nomenclature. Read coverage stops 4 residues before the CDR3 terminus; the germline J gene supplies the remainder. The chain employs TRBV29 and TRBJ2-7, with D perhaps matching TRBD1 (6 bases). Germline V gene lookup returns CDR1 MSHET and CDR2 SYDVDS. V lost 7 bases, J lost 0 bases, and 7 bases lay in between. This CDR3 is built from 12 residues. CDR3 region: CASTGASYEQYF. The covered CDR3 bases are TGTGCTAGCACAGGGGCCTCCTAT.

The table lists this clone with many counts. Each gene name is a mouse one. Read data end 4 residues before the CDR3 end; the end is taken from the germline J gene. The chain joins TRBV16 to TRBJ2-5; 13 bases fit TRBD2. Germline V gene sequence: CDR1 SGHSA, CDR2 FRNQAP. With 3 bases clipped from V and 3 bases from J, the junction kept 9 bases outside the gene matches. The CDR3 loop spans 18 amino acids. CDR3 sequence reads: CASSFGQDWGGLQDTQYF. The DNA read from the CDR3 is TGTGCAAGCAGCTTCGGACAGGACTGGGGGGGCCTGCAAGAC.

This clone was counted many times. Genes here carry mouse names. The read stops 4 residues short of the end of the CDR3; the missing end is completed from the germline J gene. The V call is TRBV13-2, the J call TRBJ1-2; no reliable D call. Trimming took 2 bases from V and 0 from J, leaving 5 bases between them. The CDR3 is made up of 13 amino acids. Germline CDR1 is NNHNN and CDR2 is SYGAGS (reference sequence). CDR3 DNA (partial): TGTGCCAGCGGTGAGACAACAAACTCC. Its translation is CASGETTNS. The whole CDR3 protein is CASGETTNSDYTF.

This clone has a handful of counts. Genes and germline are mouse. The CDR3 goes on 4 residues after the read ends, and that part is filled in from the germline J gene. This chain links TRBV29 with TRBJ2-5; D is perhaps TRBD1 (5 bases). The V and J ends lost 6 bases and 0 bases respectively, with 13 bases between them. Germline V lookup: CDR1 MSHET, CDR2 SYDVDS. The CDR3 totals 15 residues. CDR3 DNA, as far as it was read: TGTGCTAGCAGCCCCCGGACATATAACCAAGAC. Its protein is CASSPRTYNQD. The entire CDR3 sequence reads CASSPRTYNQDTQYF.

This clone was recorded many times. The listed genes are named as in mouse. The read ends 4 residues shy of where the CDR3 ends; the end is completed using the germline J gene. The V call is TRBV19, the J call TRBJ2-7, with D possibly TRBD1 on 5 matching bases. Germline assignment: CDR1 FNHDT and CDR2 SITEND (reference sequence). V was shortened by 6 bases and J by 2 bases, with 15 bases between the two germline ends. The CDR3 runs to 14 residues. The CDR3 reads CASTSPDKTYEQYF. The CDR3 DNA, read in part, is TGTGCCAGCACTTCCCCGGACAAAACCTAT.

The table lists this clone with a few counts. Genes here carry mouse names. The read ends 4 residues early relative to the CDR3; the germline J gene fills the gap. The rearrangement joins TRBV13-2 to TRBJ2-1, with 12 bases matching TRBD2. V trimming: 3 bases; J trimming: 6 bases; junction bases outside the gene matches: 7. Germline V gene lookup returns CDR1 NNHNN and CDR2 SYGAGS (reference sequence). The CDR3 spans 16 residues. The chain's CDR3 is CASGVTGGAPFAEQFF. CDR3 bases read: TGTGCCAGCGGTGTGACTGGGGGGGCGCCTTTTGCT.

This clone has just a few counts. Gene names are the mouse ones. The read ends 3 residues before the CDR3 terminus; that terminus is restored from the germline J gene. The V gene is TRBV19, the J gene TRBJ1-6, with 8 nucleotides matching TRBD1. TRBJ1-6 is an ORF; its function is uncertain. The CDR3 runs to 15 residues. The V gene end was trimmed by 6 bases and the J gene end by 7 bases; junction bases not matched to a gene: 9. The germline CDR1 and CDR2 sequences are FNHDT and SITEND (reference sequence). CDR3 sequence reads: CASKVATGVNSPLYF. The CDR3 DNA, read in part, is TGTGCCAGCAAGGTGGCGACAGGGGTCAATTCGCCC.

At least ten counts were recorded for this clone. The genes are named according to mouse. The read terminates 4 residues ahead of where the CDR3 ends, so the germline J gene completes it. Other DNA sequences in the same sample also yield this CDR3. The chain couples TRBV13-3 to TRBJ2-2; 7 nucleotides align to TRBD2. With V trimmed by 0 bases and J by 0 bases, 5 bases remained unmatched. Per the germline V gene, CDR1 is NNHDY and CDR2 is SYVADS. The CDR3 has 17 amino acids. The part of the CDR3 DNA that was read is TGTGCCAGCAGTGATGCCCGGACTGGTCCAAACACCGGG. This translates into CASSDARTGPNTG. The full CDR3 reads CASSDARTGPNTGQLYF.

Note on this clone: Mouse names are used for the genes. The read stops 3 residues short of the end of the CDR3; the missing end is completed from the germline J gene. This sequence joins TRBV5 and TRBJ1-6; 12 nucleotides match TRBD1. TRBJ1-6 is identified as an open reading frame with a role that is uncertain. Per the germline V gene, CDR1 is LGHNA and CDR2 is YNLKQL (reference sequence). The CDR3 has 18 residues. V lost 3 bases, J lost 0 bases, and 3 bases stayed unmatched. CDR3 protein: CASSHGTGGFSYNSPLYF. Incomplete CDR3 DNA: TGTGCCAGCAGCCACGGGACAGGGGGCTTTTCCTATAATTCGCCC.